This TCR beta chain was identified during a study of blood T cell repertoires in COVID-19. Study-level information: The origin of the acute and convalescent COVID-19 samples was the United States, Italy and Spain.

Per the authors' pipeline: Amplification with reference gene primers provided the estimates of nucleated cell counts. The assay was immunoSEQ multiplex PCR, and TCRdb's table has in-frame clones only and misses some. That table supplies the V and J calls and clone size; D and trimming were determined from the DNA. Of about 200,000 clones detected, around four fifths appear once; the ten largest clones hold approximately 7.4%. Only a few counts were recorded for this clone. The clonotype was recovered from a woman in her 50s with acute or convalescent COVID-19. Material for sequencing was peripheral blood.

CDR3 in DNA: TGTGCCAGCACCGAAGGGGGTTTCGAGCAGTACTTC. Protein sequence: CASTEGGFEQYF. The chain couples TRBV2 to TRBJ2-7; D might be TRBD1 (6 bases). Germline CDR1 and CDR2: SNHLY and FYNNEI. CDR3 length equals 12 residues. The V end lost 7 bases, the J end lost 6 bases, and 13 bases lay between the germline ends.